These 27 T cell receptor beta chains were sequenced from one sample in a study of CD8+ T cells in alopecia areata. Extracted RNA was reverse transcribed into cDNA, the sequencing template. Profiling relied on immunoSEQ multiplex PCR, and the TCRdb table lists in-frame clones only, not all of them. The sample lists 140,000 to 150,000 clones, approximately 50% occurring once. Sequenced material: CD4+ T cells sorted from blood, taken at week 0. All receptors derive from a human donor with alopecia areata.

CDR3 DNA: TGTGCCAGCAGCTTAGGGGGATATGGGGCCAACGTCCTGACTTTC. Its protein is CASSLGGYGANVLTF. The chain links TRBV11-2 to TRBJ2-6; D call uncertain. Between the trimmed V and J ends, which lost 1 base and 3 bases, there was a span of 7 bases. Germline V CDR1 and CDR2: SGHAT, FQNNGV. The CDR3 runs to 15 residues.

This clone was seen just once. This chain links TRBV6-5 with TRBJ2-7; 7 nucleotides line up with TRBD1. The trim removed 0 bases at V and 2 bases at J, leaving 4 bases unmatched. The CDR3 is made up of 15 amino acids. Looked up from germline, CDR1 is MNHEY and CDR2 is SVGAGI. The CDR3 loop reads CASSYSGTVTYEQYF. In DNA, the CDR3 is TGTGCCAGCAGTTACTCCGGGACAGTCACCTACGAGCAGTACTTC.

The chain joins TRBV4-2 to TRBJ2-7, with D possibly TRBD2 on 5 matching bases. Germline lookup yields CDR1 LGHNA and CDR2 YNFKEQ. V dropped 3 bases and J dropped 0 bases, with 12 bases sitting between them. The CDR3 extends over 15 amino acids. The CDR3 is CASSHVGESSYEQYF. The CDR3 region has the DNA TGTGCCAGCAGCCATGTCGGGGAAAGCTCCTACGAGCAGTACTTC.

The CDR3 bases are TGTGCCTGGAGTACCAGGGGAGAGACCCAGTACTTC. As protein: CAWSTRGETQYF. J is TRBJ2-5 and V is TRBV30; tentative D call: TRBD1 (6 bases). The CDR3 sequence is 12 residues long. Germline V gives CDR1 GTSNPN, CDR2 SVGIG (reference sequence). V was clipped by 2 bases and J by 4 bases, with 8 bases between them.

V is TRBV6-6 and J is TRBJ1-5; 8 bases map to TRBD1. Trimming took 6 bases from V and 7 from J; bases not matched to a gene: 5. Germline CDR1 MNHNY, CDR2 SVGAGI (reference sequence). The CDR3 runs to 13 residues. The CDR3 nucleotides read TGTGCCAGCAGCCAGGGGGCGGGGCAGCCCCAGCATTTT. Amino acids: CASSQGAGQPQHF.

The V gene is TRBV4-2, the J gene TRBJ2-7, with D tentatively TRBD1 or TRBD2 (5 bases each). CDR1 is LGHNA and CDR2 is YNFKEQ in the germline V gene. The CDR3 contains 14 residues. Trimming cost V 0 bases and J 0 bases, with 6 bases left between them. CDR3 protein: CASSQEGPSYEQYF. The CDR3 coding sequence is TGTGCCAGCAGCCAAGAGGGACCCTCCTACGAGCAGTACTTC.

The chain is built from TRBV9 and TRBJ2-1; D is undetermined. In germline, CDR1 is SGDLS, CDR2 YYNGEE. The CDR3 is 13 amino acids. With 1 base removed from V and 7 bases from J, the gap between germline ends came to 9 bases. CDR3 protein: CASSVTGRNEQFF. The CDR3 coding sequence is TGTGCCAGCAGCGTAACTGGTAGGAATGAGCAGTTCTTC. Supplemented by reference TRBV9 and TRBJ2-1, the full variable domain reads DSGVTQTPKHLITATGQRVTLRCSPRSGDLSVYWYQQSLDQGLQFLIQYYNGEERAKGNILERFSAQQFPDLHSELNLSSLELGDSALYFCASSVTGRNEQFFGPGTRLTVL.

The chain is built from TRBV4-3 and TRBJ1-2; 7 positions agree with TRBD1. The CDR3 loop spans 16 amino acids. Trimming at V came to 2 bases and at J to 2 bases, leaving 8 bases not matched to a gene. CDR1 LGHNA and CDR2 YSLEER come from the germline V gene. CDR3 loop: CASSQITGALNYGYTF. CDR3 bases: TGCGCCAGCAGCCAAATTACAGGGGCCTTGAACTATGGCTACACCTTC.

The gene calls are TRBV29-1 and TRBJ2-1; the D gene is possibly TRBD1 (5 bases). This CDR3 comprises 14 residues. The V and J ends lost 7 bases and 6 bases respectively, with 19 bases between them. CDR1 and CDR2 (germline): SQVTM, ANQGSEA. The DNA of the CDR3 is TGCAGCGGCGAAATAGGACAAGGATCCAATGAGCAGTTCTTC. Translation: CSGEIGQGSNEQFF.

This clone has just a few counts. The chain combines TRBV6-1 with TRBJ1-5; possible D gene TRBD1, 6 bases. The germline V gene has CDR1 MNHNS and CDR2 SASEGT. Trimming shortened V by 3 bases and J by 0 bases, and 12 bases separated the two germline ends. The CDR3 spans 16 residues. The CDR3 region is CASSDYEQGSNQPQHF. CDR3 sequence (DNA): TGTGCCAGCAGTGACTATGAACAGGGTAGCAATCAGCCCCAGCATTTT.

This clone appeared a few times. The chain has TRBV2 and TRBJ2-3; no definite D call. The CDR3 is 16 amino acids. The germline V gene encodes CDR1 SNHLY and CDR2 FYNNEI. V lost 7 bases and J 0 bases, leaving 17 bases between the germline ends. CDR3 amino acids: CASTLIGISSTDTQYF. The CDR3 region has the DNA TGTGCCAGCACCCTCATAGGGATATCTAGCACAGATACGCAGTATTTT. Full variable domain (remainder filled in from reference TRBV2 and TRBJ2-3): EPEVTQTPSHQVTQMGQEVILRCVPISNHLYFYWYRQILGQKVEFLVSFYNNEISEKSEIFDDQFSVERPDGSNFTLKIRSTKLEDSAMYFCASTLIGISSTDTQYFGPGTRLTVL.

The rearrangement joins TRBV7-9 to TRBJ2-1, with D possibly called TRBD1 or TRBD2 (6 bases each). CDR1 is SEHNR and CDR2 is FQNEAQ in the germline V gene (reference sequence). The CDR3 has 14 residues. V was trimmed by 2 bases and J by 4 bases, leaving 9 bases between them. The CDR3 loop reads CASSLRGEYNEQFF. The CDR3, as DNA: TGTGCCAGCAGCTTAAGGGGGGAGTACAATGAGCAGTTCTTC.

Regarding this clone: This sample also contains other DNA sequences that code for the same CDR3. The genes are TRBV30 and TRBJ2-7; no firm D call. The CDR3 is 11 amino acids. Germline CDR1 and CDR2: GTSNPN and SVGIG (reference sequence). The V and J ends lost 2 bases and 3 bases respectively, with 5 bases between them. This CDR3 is CAWSSSYEQYF. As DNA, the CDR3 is TGTGCCTGGAGTAGCAGCTACGAGCAGTACTTC.

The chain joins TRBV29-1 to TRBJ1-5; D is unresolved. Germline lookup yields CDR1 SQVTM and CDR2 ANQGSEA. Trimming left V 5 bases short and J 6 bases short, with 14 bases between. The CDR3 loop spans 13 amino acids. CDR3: CSVRDTKGQPQHF. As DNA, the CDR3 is TGCAGCGTTCGTGACACCAAGGGTCAGCCCCAGCATTTT.

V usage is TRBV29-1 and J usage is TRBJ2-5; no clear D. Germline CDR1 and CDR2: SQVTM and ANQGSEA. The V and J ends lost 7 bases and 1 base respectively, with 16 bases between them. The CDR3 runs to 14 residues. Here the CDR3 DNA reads TGCAGCGCTACCCTCCGGCGAAGCCAAGAGACCCAGTACTTC. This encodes CSATLRRSQETQYF.

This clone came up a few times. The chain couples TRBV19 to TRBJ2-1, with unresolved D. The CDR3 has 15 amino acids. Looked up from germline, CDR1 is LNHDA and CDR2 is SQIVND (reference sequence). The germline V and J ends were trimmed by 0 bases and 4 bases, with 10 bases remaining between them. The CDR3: CASSIENRAYNEQFF. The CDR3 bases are TGTGCCAGTAGTATAGAAAACAGAGCATACAATGAGCAGTTCTTC.

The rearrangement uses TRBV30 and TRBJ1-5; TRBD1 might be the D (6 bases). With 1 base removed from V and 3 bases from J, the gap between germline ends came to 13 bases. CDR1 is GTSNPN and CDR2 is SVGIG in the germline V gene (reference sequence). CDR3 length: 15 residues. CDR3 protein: CAWSGAQGNNQPQHF. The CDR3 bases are TGTGCCTGGAGTGGGGCACAGGGAAACAATCAGCCCCAGCATTTT.

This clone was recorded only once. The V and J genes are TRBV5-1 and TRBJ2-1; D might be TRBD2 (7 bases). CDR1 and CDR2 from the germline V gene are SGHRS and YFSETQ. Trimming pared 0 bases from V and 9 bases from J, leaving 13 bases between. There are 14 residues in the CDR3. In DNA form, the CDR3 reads TGCGCCAGCAGCTTGGTTCGGGGGGCCGGTGAGCAGTTCTTC. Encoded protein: CASSLVRGAGEQFF.

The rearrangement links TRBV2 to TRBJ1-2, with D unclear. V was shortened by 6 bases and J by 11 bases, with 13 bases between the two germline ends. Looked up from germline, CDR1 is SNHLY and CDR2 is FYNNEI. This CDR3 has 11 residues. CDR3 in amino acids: CASRGDAWYTF. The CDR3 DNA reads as TGTGCCAGCAGAGGCGACGCTTGGTACACCTTC.

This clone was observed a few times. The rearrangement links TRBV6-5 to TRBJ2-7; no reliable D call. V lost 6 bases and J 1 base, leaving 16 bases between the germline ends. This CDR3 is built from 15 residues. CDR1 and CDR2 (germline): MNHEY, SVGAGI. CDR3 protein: CASSVSLGLSYEQYF. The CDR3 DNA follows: TGTGCCAGCAGCGTTTCCTTAGGGCTTTCCTACGAGCAGTACTTC.

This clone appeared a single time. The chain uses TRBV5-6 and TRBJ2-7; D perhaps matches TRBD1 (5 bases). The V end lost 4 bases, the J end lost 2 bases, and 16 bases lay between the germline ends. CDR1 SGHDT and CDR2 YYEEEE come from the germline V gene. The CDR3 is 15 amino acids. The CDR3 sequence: CASSTSGQFTYEQYF. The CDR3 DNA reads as TGTGCCAGCAGCACATCCGGACAATTTACCTACGAGCAGTACTTC.

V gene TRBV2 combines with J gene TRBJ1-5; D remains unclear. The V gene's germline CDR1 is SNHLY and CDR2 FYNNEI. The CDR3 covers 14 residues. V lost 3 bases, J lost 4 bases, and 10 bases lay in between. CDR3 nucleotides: TGTGCCAGCAGTGACGGTATAGCAAATCAGCCCCAGCATTTT. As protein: CASSDGIANQPQHF.

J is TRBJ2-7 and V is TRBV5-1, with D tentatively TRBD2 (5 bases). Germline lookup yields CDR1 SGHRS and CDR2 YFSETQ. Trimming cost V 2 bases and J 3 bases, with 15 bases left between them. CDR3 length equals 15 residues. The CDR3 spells CASSLADATIYEQYF. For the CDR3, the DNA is TGCGCCAGCAGCTTAGCGGACGCCACCATCTACGAGCAGTACTTC. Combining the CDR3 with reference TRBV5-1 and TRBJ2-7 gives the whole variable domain KAGVTQTPRYLIKTRGQQVTLSCSPISGHRSVSWYQQTPGQGLQFLFEYFSETQRNKGNFPGRFSGRQFSNSRSEMNVSTLELGDSALYLCASSLADATIYEQYFGPGTRLTVT.

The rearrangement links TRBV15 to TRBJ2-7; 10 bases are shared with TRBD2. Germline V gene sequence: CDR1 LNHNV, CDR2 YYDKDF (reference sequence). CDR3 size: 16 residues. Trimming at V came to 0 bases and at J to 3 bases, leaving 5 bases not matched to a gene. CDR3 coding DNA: TGTGCCACCAGCAGAGATAAACTAGCGGGATACTACGAGCAGTACTTC. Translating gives CATSRDKLAGYYEQYF.

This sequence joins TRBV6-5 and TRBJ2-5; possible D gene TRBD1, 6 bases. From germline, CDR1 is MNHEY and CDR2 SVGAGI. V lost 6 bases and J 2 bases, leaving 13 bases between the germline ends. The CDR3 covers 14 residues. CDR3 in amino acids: CASSPRTAQETQYF. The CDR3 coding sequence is TGTGCCAGCAGCCCCCGGACAGCTCAAGAGACCCAGTACTTC.

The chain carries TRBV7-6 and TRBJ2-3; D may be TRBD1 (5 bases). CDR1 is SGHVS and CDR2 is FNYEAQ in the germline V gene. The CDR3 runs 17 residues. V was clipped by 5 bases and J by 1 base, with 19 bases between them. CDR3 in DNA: TGTGCCAGCAGCAAGAGGCTAAGCCAGGGTGGCACAGATACGCAGTATTTT. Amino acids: CASSKRLSQGGTDTQYF.

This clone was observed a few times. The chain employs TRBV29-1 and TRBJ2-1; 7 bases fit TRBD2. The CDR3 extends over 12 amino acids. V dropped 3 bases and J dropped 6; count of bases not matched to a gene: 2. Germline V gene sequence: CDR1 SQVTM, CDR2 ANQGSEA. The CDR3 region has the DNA TGCAGCGTTGAGGGGAGGGGCAATGAGCAGTTCTTC. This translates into CSVEGRGNEQFF.